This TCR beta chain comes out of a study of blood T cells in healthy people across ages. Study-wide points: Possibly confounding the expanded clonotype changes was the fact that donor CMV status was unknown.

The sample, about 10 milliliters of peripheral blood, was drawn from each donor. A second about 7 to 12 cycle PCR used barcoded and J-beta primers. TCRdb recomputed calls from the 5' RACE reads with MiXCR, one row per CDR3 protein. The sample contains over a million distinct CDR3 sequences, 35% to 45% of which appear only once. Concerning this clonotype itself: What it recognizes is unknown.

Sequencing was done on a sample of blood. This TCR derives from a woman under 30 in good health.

The chain's CDR3 is CATSNPGHITGELFF. The CDR3, as DNA: TGTGCCACCAGCAATCCGGGACACATCACCGGGGAGCTGTTTTTT. The V call is TRBV15, the J call TRBJ2-2; D possibly corresponds to TRBD1 (6 bases). The CDR3 consists of 15 residues. Trimming removed 4 bases at V and 4 bases at J, with 13 bases between. Per germline, CDR1 LNHNV and CDR2 YYDKDF (reference sequence).